The clone carrying this T cell receptor (beta chain) has just a few counts. The data belong to a study of blood T cell repertoires in COVID-19. This CDR3 contains 13 residues. V lost 11 bases and J 6 bases, leaving 16 bases between the germline ends. In germline, CDR1 is ENHRY, CDR2 SYGVKD. Libraries were prepared by immunoSEQ multiplex PCR; TCRdb keeps only in-frame clonotypes and omits some of them. The data show fewer than 85,000 clones, with over 65% seen just once and around 2.6% held by the top ten. Sequencing was performed on peripheral blood. This TCR came from a human donor with acute or convalescent COVID-19. The donor label of this sample is uncertain. The chain is built from TRBV10-3 and TRBJ1-4, with no clear D. The CDR3 spells CASNRESYEKLFF. DNA of the CDR3: TGTGCCTCCAACCGGGAATCTTATGAAAAACTGTTTTTT.